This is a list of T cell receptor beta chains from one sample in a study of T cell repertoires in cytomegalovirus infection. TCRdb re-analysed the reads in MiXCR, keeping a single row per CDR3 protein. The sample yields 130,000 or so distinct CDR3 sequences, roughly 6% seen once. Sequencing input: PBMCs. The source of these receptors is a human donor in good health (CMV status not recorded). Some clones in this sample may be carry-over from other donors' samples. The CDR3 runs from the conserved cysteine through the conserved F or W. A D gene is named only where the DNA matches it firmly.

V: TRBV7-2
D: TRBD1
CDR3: CASSEGQGAEDTQYF

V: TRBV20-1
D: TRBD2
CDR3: CSAQTSGAYNEQFF

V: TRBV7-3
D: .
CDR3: CASSPNAGLGTEAFF

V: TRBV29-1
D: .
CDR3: CSVERGGPDTQYF

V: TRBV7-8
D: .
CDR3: CASNEQGGNQPQHF

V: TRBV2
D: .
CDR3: CASSESRSPGANVLTF

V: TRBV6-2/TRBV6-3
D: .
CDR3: CASSYPRQELPPYEQYF

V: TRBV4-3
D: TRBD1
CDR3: CASSETGYTDTQYF

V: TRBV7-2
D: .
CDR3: CASSLARTDTQYF

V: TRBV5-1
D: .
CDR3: CASSLGRVPGELFF

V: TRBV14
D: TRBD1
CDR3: CASSQDLGQVYNTEAFF

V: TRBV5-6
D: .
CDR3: CASSLRGRGNTQYF

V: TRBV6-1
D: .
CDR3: CASSAQAGQFF

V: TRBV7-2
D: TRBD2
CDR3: CASSLGLRGIQETQYF

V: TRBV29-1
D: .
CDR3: CSVEPTGFGEQFF

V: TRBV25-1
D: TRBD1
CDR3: CASSTGEGRQPQHF

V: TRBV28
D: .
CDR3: CASSLWSTTGPGEQYF

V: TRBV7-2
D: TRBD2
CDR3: CASSRRGDSYRNEQFF

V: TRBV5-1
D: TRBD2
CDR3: CASSLAPRSGGPGNEQFF

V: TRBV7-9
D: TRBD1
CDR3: CASSLGQGARNEQFF

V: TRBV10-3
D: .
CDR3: CAISETRTTSGYTF

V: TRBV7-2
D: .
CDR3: CASSLGGGGTDTQYF

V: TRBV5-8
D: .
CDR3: CASSLEGATNEKLFF

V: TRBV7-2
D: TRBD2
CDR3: CASSYRTSGGSEQFF

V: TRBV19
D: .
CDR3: CASQNTGELFF

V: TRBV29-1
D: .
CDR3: CSAAGQSRAETQYF

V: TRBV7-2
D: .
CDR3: CASSGARAPYGYTF

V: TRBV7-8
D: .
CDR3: CASSKTMNTEAFF

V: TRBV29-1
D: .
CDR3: CSVVANYGYTF

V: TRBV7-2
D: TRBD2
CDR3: CASSILGLVLEQFF

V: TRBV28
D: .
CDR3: CASRYDGSGELFF

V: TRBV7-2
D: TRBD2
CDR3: CASSVDGGGASLTIYEQYF

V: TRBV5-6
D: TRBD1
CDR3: CASSLATGVAEAFF

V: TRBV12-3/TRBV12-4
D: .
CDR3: CASSSGHSSYEQYF

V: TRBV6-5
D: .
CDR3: CASSPQPGPGELFF

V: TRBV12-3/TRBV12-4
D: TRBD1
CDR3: CASSLTGRTEAFF

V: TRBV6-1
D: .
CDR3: CASSWGDRAQETQYF

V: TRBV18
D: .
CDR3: CASSPGDRQGGYTF

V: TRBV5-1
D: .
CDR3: CASSLGGGQGASINEQFF

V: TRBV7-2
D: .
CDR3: CASSLDPGSNQPQHF

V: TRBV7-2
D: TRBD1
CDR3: CASKLGTGFYNEQFF